Sequencing of this T cell receptor beta chain was carried out in a study of CD8 T cells in Susac syndrome (dated by TCRdb to 2018 to 2020). In the study overall: Of the Susac syndrome patients who were sequenced, six had clinically active disease and 8 or 9 were in clinical remission. Whether CD8+ T cell activation and differentiation in Susac syndrome was antigen driven was tested using repertoire sequencing. At blood withdrawal, Susac syndrome patients were either therapy-naive, taking corticosteroids (in some cases with IVIg as well), or taking IVIg alone. Study-wide conclusions, independent of this receptor: The number of individuals in the TCR sequencing and HLA analysis was acknowledged as relatively small. In the CD4+ T cell repertoire of Susac syndrome patients, clonal expansion was not detected.

In the case of this clonotype: This receptor's antigen is unknown. Base qualities are missing; no much larger clone stands one base away.

High-throughput TCR beta sequencing profiled peripheral blood CD8+ and CD4+ T cells from healthy donors, Susac syndrome patients and multiple sclerosis patients. Recently defined diagnostic criteria for definite or probable disease were met by the Susac syndrome patients. Bulk CD8+ and CD4+ T cells were purified by magnetic negative isolation, while CD8+ TEMRA cells were enriched using FACS. Blood was drawn into EDTA tubes, processed within 24 hours, and PBMCs were isolated by density gradient centrifugation. PBMCs intended for TCR sequencing were cryopreserved in liquid nitrogen and were subsequently thawed in a 37 degrees C water bath. The sorted or isolated CD4+, CD8+ and CD8+ TEMRA cells had a purity of 90% or higher. Per the germline V gene, SQVTM is the CDR1 and ANQGSEA is the CDR2. V was cut back by 4 bases and J by 5 bases, leaving a gap of 19 bases between them. The CDR3 measures 15 amino acids from cysteine to phenylalanine. Only the CDR3 region is kept as DNA, spanning 45 bases read in frame from base 1.

RNA was extracted with the RNeasy kit and roughly 0.5 to 1 ug was reverse transcribed using random hexamers. TCR beta CDR3 regions were amplified with the immunoSEQ multiplex PCR assay covering 54 Vbeta and 13 Jbeta segments. PCR amplification bias was corrected using a synthetic template baseline for primer optimization and computational correction. The study's processing was this. Only productive sequences were kept, with reads annotated to V, D and J genes according to IMGT and analyzed in immunoSEQ Analyzer. Clonality was computed as one minus Shannon entropy normalized by log2 of the number of productive unique sequences. For each patient and control, public and private clones were evaluated within the 100 most prevalent clones. Clones were defined as Susac-specific if absent from the healthy and MS cohorts, from 1052 published viral clones and from other ImmuneACCESS disease sequences. TCRdb reran the public reads through fastp at Q25 and MiXCR, keeping productive beta chains. Duplicate CDR3 protein sequences are folded into a single record with the most common DNA and genes. These V and J calls are TCRdb output, not the study's own analysis. A total of approximately 160,000 distinct CDR3 sequences appear in this sample, more than 95% of them only once. The top ten clones comprise about 0.12% of the sample.

The chain was built from TRBV29-1 and TRBJ2-3; the D region possibly corresponds to TRBD1 (6 bases align). Sequencing was done on a sample of CD4+ T cells from PBMCs. The clonotype originates from a human donor with Susac syndrome. The CDR3 sequence is CSVALRTDKKDTQYF. The DNA reads as follows: TGCAGCGTTGCACTAAGGACAGACAAGAAAGATACGCAGTATTTT.